This T cell receptor (beta chain) was profiled in a study of blood T cell repertoires in COVID-19. Study-wide background: Donors in the United States, Italy and Spain gave samples during acute or convalescent COVID-19. T cells, B-cell-depleted T cells, or PBMCs supplied cDNA or gDNA.

Germline CDR1 SGHRS, CDR2 YFSETQ. There are 14 residues in the CDR3. V lost 1 base and J lost 5, with 10 bases in between. In the source study's methods: Counts of nucleated cells, estimated from reference gene primer amplification, were obtained. Clones were read by immunoSEQ multiplex PCR, and TCRdb kept only the in-frame ones, dropping some. The V and J calls and clone size were taken over from that table, and D and trimming were inferred from the DNA. The sample contains about 310,000 clones, roughly 84% of which appear only once. This TCR came from a man aged 50 to 60 with active or convalescent COVID-19. The chain is built from TRBV5-1 and TRBJ2-1; D gene unclear. Material: peripheral blood. The CDR3 loop reads CASSLSPGNNEQFF. The CDR3 bases are TGCGCCAGCAGCTTGTCCCCAGGAAACAATGAGCAGTTCTTC. Looking up the rest from reference TRBV5-1 and TRBJ2-1 gives the full variable domain: KAGVTQTPRYLIKTRGQQVTLSCSPISGHRSVSWYQQTPGQGLQFLFEYFSETQRNKGNFPGRFSGRQFSNSRSEMNVSTLELGDSALYLCASSLSPGNNEQFFGPGTRLTVL.